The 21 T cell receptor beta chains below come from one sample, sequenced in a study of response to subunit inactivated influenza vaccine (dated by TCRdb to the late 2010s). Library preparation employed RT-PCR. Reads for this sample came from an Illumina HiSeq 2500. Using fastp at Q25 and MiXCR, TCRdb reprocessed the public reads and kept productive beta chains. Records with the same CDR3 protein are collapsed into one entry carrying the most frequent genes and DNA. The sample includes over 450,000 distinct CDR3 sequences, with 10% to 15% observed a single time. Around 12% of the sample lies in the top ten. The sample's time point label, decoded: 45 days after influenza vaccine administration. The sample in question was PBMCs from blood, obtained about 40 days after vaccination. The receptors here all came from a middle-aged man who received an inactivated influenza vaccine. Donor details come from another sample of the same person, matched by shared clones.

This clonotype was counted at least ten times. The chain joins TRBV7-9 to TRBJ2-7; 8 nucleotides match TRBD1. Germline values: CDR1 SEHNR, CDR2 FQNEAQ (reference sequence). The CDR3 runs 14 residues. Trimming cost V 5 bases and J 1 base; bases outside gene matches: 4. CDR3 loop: CASSTDRVSYEQYF. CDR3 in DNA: TGTGCCAGCAGCACGGACAGGGTTTCCTACGAGCAGTACTTC.

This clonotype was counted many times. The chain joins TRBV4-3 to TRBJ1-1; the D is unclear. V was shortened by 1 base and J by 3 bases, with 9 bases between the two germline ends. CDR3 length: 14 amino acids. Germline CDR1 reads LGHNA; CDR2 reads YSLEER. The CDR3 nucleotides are TGCGCCAGCAGCCAAGGGGGTGGCTACACTGAAGCTTTCTTT. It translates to CASSQGGGYTEAFF.

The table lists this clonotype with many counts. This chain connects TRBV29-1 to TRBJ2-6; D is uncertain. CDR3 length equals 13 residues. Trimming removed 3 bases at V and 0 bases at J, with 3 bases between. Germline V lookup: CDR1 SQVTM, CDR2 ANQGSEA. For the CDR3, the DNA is TGCAGCGTTGACCTCTCTGGGGCCAACGTCCTGACTTTC. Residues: CSVDLSGANVLTF.

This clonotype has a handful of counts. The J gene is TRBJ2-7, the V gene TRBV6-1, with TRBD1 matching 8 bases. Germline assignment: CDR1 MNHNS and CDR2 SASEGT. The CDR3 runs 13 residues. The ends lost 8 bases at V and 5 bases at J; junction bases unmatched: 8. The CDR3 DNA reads TGTGCCAGCTCCCCGGGACAGGCACACGAGCAGTACTTC. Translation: CASSPGQAHEQYF.

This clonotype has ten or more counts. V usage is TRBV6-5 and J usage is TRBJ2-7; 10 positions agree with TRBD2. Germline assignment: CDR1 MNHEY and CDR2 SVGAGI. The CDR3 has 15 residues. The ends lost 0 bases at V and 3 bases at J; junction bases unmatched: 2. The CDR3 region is CASSYSASGGYEQYF. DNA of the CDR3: TGTGCCAGCAGTTACTCTGCTAGCGGGGGCTACGAGCAGTACTTC.

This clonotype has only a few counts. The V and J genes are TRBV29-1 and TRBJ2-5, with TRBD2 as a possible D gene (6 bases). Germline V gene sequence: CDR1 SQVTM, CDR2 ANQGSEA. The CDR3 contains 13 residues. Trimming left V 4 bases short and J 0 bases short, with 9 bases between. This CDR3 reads CSVGRGDQETQYF. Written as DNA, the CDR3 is TGCAGCGTTGGGCGGGGCGACCAAGAGACCCAGTACTTC.

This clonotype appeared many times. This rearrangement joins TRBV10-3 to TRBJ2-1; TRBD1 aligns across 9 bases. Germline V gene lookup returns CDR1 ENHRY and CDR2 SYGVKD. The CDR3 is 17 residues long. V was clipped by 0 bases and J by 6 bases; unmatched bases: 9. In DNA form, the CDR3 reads TGTGCCATCAGTGAGTCCCGCCAGGGACAGGGCTCCAATGAGCAGTTCTTC. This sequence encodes CAISESRQGQGSNEQFF.

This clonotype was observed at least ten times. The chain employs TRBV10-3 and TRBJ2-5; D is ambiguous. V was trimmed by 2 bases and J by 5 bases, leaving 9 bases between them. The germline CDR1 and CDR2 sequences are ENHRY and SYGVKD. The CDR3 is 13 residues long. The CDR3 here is CAISETDWETQYF. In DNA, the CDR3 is TGTGCCATCAGTGAGACAGATTGGGAGACCCAGTACTTC.

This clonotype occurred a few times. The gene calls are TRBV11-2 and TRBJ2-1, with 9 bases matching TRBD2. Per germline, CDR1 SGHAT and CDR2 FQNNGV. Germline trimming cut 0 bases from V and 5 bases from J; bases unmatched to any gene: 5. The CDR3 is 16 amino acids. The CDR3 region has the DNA TGTGCCAGCAGCTTAGATGTCGCTAGCGGGAACAATGAGCAGTTCTTC. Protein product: CASSLDVASGNNEQFF.

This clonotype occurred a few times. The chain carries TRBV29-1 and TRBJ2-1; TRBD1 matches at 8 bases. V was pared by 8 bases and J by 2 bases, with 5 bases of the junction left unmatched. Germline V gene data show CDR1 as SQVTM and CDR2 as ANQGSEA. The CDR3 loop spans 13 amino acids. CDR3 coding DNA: TGCAGCTTCAGGGGGCAGGCCTACAATGAGCAGTTCTTC. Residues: CSFRGQAYNEQFF.

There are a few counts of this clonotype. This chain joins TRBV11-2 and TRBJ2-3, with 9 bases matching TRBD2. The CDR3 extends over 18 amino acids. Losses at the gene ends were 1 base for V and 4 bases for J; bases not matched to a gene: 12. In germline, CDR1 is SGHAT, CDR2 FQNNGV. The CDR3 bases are TGTGCCAGCAGCTTAGTCATGATAGCGGGAGCTATTCCAGATACGCAGTATTTT. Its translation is CASSLVMIAGAIPDTQYF. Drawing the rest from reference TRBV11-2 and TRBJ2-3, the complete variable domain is EAGVAQSPRYKIIEKRQSVAFWCNPISGHATLYWYQQILGQGPKLLIQFQNNGVVDDSQLPKDRFSAERLKGVDSTLKIQPAKLEDSAVYLCASSLVMIAGAIPDTQYFGPGTRLTVL.

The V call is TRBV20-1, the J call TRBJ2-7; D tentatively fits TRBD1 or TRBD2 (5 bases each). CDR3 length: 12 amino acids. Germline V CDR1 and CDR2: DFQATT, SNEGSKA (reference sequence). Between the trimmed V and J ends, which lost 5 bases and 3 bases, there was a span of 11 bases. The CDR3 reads CSAHRDLYEQYF. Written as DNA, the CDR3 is TGCAGTGCTCACCGGGACCTCTACGAGCAGTACTTC.

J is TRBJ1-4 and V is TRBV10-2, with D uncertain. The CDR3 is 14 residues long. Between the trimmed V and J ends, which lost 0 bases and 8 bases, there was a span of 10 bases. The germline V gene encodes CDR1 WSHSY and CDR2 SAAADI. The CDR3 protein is CASSESGVNEKLFF. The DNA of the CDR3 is TGCGCCAGCAGTGAGTCCGGGGTTAACGAAAAACTGTTTTTT.

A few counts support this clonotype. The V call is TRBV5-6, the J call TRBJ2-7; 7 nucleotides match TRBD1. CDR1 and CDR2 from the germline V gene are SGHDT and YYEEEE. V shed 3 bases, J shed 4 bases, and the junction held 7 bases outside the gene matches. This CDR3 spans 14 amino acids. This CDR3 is CASSSRTGFYEQYF. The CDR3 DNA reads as TGTGCCAGCAGCTCCCGGACAGGATTTTACGAGCAGTACTTC.

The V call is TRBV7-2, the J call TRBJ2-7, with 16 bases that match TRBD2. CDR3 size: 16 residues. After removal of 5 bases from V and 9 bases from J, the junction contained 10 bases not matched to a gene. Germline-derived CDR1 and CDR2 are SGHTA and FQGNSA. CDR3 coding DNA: TGTGCCAGCAGCCCAAACCCGGGACTAGCGGGGGGGGGGCAGTACTTC. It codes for CASSPNPGLAGGGQYF.

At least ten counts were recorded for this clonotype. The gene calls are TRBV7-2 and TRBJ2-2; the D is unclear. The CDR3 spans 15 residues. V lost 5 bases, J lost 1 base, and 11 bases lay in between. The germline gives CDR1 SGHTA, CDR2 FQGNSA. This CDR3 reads CASSGTNLNTGELFF. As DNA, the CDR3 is TGTGCCAGCAGCGGTACTAACTTGAACACCGGGGAGCTGTTTTTT. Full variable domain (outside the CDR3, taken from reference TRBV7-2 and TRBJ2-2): GAGVSQSPSNKVTEKGKDVELRCDPISGHTALYWYRQSLGQGLEFLIYFQGNSAPDKSGLPSDRFSAERTGGSVSTLTIQRTQQEDSAVYLCASSGTNLNTGELFFGEGSRLTVL.

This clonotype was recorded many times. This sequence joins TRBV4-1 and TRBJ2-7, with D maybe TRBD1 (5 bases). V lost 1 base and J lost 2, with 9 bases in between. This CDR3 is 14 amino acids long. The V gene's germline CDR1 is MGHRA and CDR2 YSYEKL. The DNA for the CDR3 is TGCGCCAGCAGCCAAGGGACAATTGCCTACGAGCAGTACTTC. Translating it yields CASSQGTIAYEQYF.

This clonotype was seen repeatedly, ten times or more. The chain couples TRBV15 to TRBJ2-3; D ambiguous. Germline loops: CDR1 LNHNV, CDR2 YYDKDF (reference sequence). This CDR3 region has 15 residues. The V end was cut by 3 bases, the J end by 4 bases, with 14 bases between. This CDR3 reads CATSSDGVKSDTQYF. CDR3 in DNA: TGTGCCACCAGCAGTGATGGCGTGAAGTCAGATACGCAGTATTTT.

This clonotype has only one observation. The CDR3 is CATGDRVWSSYEQYF. Written as DNA, the CDR3 is TGTGCCACAGGGGACAGGGTTTGGAGCTCCTACGAGCAGTACTTC. V is TRBV10-3 and J is TRBJ2-7; the match to TRBD1 covers 9 bases. This CDR3 region has 15 residues. Germline V CDR1 and CDR2: ENHRY, SYGVKD. The V and J ends lost 10 bases and 0 bases, in that order; junction bases with no gene match: 10.

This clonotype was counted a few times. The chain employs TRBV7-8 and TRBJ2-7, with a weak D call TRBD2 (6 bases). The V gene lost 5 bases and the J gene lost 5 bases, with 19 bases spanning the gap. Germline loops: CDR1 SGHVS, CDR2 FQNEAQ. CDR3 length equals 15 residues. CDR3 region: CASSPGRATGHEQYF. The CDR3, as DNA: TGTGCCAGCAGCCCCGGGAGAGCTACGGGCCACGAGCAGTACTTC.

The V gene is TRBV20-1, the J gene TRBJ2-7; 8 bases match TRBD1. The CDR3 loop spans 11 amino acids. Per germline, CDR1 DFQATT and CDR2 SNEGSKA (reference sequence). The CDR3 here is CSPGQANEQYF. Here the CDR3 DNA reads TGCAGCCCGGGACAGGCGAACGAGCAGTACTTC.